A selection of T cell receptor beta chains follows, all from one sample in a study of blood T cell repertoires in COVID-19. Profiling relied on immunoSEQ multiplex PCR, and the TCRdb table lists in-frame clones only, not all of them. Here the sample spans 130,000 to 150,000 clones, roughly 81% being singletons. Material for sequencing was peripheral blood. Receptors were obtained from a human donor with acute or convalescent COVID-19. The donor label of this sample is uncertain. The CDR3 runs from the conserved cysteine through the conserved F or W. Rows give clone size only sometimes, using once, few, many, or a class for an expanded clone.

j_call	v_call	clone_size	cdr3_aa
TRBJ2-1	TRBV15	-	CATTHPSGGSSYNEQFF
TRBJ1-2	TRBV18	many	CASSPQGANYGYTF
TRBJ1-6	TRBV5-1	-	CASSPGDRSSYNSPLHF
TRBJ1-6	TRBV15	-	CATSSTGGTNSPLHF
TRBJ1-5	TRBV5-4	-	CASSLDGPNQPQHF
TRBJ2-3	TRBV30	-	CACKGKRGFFTDTQYF
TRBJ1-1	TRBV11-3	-	CASSPGGQDEAEAFF
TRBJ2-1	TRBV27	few	CASSLSSGGLYNEQFF
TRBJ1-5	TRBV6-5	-	CASSYLQGSAQHF
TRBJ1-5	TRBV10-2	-	CASSESTGLGEPQHF
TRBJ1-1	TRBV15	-	CATSAPTVNRQNTEAFF
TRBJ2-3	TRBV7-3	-	CASSFSGLGGDTQYF
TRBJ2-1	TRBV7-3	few	CASSSQTSQGGNEQFF
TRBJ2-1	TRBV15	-	CATSRDRSSSYNEQFF
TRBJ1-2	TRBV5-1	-	CASREPFTGAGFYGYTF
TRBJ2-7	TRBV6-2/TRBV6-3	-	CASSYLDREEGEQYF
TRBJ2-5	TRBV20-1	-	CSASTLAGRETQYF
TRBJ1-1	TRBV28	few	CASSFGGPDTEAFF
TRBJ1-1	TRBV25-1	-	CASSLTGFGETEAFF
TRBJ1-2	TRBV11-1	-	CATSHLGGGYGYTF
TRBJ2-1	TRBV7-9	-	CASSLGQGPYNEQFF
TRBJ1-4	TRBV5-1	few	CASSPWDRANEKLFF
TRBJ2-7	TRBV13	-	CASSRASNEQYF
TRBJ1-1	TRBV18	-	CASSPRGKGWEAFF
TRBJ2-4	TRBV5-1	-	CASSLGQGDKNIQYF
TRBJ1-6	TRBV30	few	CAWSVLAAAYNSPLHF
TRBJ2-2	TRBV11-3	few	CASSQGLAGVSNTGELFF
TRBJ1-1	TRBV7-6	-	CASSLAPQGARSEAFF
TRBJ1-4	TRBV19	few	CASSIRGSNEKLFF
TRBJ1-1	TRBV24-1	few	CATSDTTGGNTEAFF
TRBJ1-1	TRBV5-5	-	CASSLYGAGAGGEAFF
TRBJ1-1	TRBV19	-	CASTPGDREGTEAFF
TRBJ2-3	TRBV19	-	CATAGGWDTQYF
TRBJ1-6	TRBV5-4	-	CASSQGTGSYNSPLHF
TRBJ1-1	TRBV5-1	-	CASSLLQGNTEAFF
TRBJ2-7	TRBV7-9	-	CASSLVHTGEQYF
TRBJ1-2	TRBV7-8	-	CASSLAQGMKGYTF
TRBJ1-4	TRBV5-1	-	CASSPRGGTNEKLFF
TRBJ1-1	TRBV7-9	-	CASSQAGEEAFF
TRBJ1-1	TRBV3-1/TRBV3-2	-	CASSQDARGQGKAFF
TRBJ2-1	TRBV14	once	CASSPLNNEQFF
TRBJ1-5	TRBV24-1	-	CATSDYTVNQPQHF
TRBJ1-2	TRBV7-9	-	CASSPGQGSGYGYTF
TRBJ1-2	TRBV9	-	CASSLDRVGYGYTF
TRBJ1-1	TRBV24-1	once	CATSDLKQGDTEAFF
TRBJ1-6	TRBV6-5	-	CASSYAGASYNSPLHF
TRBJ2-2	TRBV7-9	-	CASSFQVTGELFF
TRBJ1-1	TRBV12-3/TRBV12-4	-	CASRHNTEAFF
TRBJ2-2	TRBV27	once	CASSPTGDTGELFF
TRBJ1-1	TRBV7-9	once	CASSSRPGAGTEAFF
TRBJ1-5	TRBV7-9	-	CASSPSTGPQHF
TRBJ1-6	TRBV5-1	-	CASRAGQGASYNSPLHF
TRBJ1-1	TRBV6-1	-	CASSDLKNTEAFF
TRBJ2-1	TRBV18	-	CASSPQTGPENEQFF
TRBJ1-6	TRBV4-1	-	CASSLRDRDNSPLHF
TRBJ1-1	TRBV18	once	CASSPLFTRTGVNTEAFF
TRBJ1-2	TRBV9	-	CASSVGGRMTNYGYTF
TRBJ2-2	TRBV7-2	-	CASSPSGTSKAGELFF
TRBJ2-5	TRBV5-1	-	CASSLGAQETQYF
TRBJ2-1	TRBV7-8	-	CASSLEGGGGYNEQFF